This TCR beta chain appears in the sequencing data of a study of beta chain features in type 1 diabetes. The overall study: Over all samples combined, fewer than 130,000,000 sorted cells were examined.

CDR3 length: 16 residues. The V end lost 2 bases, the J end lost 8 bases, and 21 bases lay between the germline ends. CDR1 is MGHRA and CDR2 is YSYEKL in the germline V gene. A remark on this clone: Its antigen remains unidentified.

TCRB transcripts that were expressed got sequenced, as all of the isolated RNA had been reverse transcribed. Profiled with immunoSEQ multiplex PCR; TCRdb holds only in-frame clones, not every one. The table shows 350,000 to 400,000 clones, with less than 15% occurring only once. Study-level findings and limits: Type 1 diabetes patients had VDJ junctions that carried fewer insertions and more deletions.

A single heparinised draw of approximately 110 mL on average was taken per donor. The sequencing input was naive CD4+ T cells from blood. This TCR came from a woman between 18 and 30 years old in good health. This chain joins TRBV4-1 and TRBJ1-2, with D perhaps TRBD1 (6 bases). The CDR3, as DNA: TGCGCCAGCAGCCAACCCTACCGGGGACAAACGTCAGGCTACACCTTC. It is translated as CASSQPYRGQTSGYTF.